This entry features one T cell receptor beta chain sequence. Cohort placement rested on clinical history that participants reported themselves. These data come from a study of blood T cell repertoires in COVID-19. This CDR3 region has 16 residues. CDR1 is SGHAT, CDR2 FQNNGV, per germline. Trimming took off 0 bases at V and 7 bases at J, with 18 bases between the two ends. Original processing notes: Quantification of nucleated cells was approximated via reference gene primer amplification. Produced via immunoSEQ multiplex PCR; TCRdb's table is partial and in-frame only. V and J calls and clone size are given by that table; D and trimming were obtained from the DNA. The sample holds about 290,000 clones, roughly 89% seen once.

The clonotype comes from a woman in her thirties or forties who had recovered from COVID-19. The chain carries TRBV11-2 and TRBJ1-2; D call uncertain. The sample taken for sequencing was PBMCs or T cells enriched from blood (not recorded which). CDR3 DNA sequence: TGTGCCAGCAGCTTAGATAATCCCGTCCGGGGTCCTGGCTACACCTTC. It specifies CASSLDNPVRGPGYTF.